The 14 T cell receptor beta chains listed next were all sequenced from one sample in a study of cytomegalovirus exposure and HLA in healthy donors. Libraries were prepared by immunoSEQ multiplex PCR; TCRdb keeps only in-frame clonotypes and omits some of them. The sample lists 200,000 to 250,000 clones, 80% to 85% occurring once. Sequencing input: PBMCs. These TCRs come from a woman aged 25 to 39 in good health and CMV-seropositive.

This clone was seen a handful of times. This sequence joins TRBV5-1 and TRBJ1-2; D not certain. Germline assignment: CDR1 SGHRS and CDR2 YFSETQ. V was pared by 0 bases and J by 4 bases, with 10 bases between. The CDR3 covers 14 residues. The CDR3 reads CASSLEGSSYGYTF. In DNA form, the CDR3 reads TGCGCCAGCAGCTTGGAAGGGTCGAGCTATGGCTACACCTTC.

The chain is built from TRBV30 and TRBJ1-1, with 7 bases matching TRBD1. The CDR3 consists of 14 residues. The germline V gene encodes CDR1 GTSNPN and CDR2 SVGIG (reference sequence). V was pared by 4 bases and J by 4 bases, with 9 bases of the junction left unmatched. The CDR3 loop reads CAWTEGGWGTEAFF. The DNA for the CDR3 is TGTGCCTGGACAGAAGGGGGCTGGGGCACTGAAGCTTTCTTT.

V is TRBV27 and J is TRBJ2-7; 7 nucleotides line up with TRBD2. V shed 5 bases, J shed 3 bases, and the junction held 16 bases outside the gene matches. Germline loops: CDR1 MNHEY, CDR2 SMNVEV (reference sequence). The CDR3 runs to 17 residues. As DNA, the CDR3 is TGTGCCAGCAGTCGGGGGGTCGGGCCTTCATTCATCTACGAGCAGTACTTC. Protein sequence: CASSRGVGPSFIYEQYF.

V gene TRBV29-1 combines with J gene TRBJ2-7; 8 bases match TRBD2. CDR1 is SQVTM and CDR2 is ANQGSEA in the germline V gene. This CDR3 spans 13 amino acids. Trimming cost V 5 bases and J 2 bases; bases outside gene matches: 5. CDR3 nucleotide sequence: TGCAGCGTTAGGGACGGGAGGGCCTACGAGCAGTACTTC. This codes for CSVRDGRAYEQYF.

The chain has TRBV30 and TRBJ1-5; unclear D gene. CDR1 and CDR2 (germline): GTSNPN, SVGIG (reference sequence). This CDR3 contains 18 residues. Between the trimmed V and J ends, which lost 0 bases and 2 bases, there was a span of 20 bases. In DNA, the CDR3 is TGTGCCTGGAGTGTACAAGGCAGTTTACTAAGGGGCAATCAGCCCCAGCATTTT. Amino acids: CAWSVQGSLLRGNQPQHF.

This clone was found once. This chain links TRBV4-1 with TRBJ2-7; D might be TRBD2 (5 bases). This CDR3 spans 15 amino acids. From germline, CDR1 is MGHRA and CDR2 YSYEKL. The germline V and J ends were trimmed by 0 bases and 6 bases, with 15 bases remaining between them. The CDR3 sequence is CASSQDFEGLGEQYF. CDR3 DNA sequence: TGCGCCAGCAGCCAAGATTTCGAGGGTTTGGGCGAGCAGTACTTC.

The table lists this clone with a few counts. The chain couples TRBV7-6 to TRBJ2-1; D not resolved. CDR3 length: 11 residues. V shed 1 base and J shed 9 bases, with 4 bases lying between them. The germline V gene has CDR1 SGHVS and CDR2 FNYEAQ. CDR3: CASSLGPEQFF. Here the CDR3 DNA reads TGTGCCAGCAGCTTAGGCCCTGAGCAGTTCTTC.

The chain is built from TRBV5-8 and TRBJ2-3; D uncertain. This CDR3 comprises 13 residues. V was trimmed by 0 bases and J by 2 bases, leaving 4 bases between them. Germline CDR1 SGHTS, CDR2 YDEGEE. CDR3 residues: CASSLANTDTQYF. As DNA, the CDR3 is TGTGCCAGCAGCTTGGCCAACACAGATACGCAGTATTTT.

CDR3 DNA sequence: TGTGCCAGCAGTTACTCGCAGACCTACGAGCAGTACTTC. This translates into CASSYSQTYEQYF. The V and J genes are TRBV6-5 and TRBJ2-7; no clear D. The CDR3 consists of 13 residues. Germline CDR1 is MNHEY and CDR2 is SVGAGI. The V gene lost 0 bases and the J gene lost 2 bases, with 5 bases spanning the gap.

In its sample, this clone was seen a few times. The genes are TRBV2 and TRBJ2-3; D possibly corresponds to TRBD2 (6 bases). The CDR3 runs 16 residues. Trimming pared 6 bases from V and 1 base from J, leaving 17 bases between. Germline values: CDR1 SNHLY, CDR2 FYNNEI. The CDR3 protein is CASSGSLGGGTDTQYF. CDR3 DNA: TGTGCCAGCAGCGGTTCCCTCGGCGGGGGCACAGATACGCAGTATTTT.

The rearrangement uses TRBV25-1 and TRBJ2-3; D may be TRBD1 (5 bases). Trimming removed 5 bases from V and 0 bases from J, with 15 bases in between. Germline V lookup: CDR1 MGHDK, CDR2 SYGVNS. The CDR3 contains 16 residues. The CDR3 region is CASSRRGRDSTDTQYF. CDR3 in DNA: TGTGCCAGCAGTCGCCGCGGCAGGGATAGCACAGATACGCAGTATTTT.

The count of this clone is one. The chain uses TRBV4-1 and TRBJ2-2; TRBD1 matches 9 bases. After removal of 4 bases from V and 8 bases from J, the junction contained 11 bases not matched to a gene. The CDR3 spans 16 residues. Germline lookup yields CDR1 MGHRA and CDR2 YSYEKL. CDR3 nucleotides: TGCGCCAGCAGCCGACCGGGACAGGGACTTGCGGGGGAGCTGTTTTTT. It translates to CASSRPGQGLAGELFF.

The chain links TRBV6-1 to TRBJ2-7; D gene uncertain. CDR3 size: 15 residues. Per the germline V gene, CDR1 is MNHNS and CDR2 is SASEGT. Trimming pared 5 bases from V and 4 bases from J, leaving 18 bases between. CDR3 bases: TGTGCCAGCAGTCCACCCAGTGTGGGATCGTACGAGCAGTACTTC. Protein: CASSPPSVGSYEQYF.

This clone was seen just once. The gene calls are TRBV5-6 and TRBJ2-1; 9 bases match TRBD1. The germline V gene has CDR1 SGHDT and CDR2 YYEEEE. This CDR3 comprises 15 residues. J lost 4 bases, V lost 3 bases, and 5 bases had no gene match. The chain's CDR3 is CASSSPGQGYNEQFF. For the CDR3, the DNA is TGTGCCAGCAGCTCCCCGGGACAGGGATACAATGAGCAGTTCTTC.